These 10 T cell receptor beta chains originate from one sample sequenced in a study of a mutant IDH1 vaccine in newly diagnosed glioma. Time point defined: baseline, week 1 (first vaccination visit). Treatment meaning: pre-vaccination baseline after standard-of-care therapy. TCRdb's table, derived via immunoSEQ multiplex PCR, lists solely in-frame clones and lacks some. The sample lists 75,000 to 100,000 clones, 70% to 90% occurring once. Here the sequenced sample was PBMCs, taken from a glioma patient treated with radiotherapy, temozolomide or both. The receptors derive from a woman between 45 and 65 years old with glioma.

The CDR3 reads CASRLAENNEQFF. CDR3 nucleotides: TGTGCCAGCCGACTAGCGGAGAACAATGAGCAGTTCTTC. This chain links TRBV2 with TRBJ2-1, with 9 bases aligning to TRBD2. CDR3 length: 13 residues. Germline CDR1 SNHLY, CDR2 FYNNEI. The V and J ends lost 8 bases and 5 bases, in that order; junction bases with no gene match: 4.

The V and J genes are TRBV5-6 and TRBJ1-2, with no clear D. Trimming took off 2 bases at V and 1 base at J, with 9 bases between the two ends. From germline, CDR1 is SGHDT and CDR2 YYEEEE. There are 14 residues in the CDR3. This chain's CDR3 is CASSLGDFNYGYTF. CDR3 nucleotide sequence: TGTGCCAGCAGCTTAGGCGATTTTAACTATGGCTACACCTTC.

The J gene is TRBJ2-1, the V gene TRBV2; 10 nucleotides align to TRBD2. V gave up 7 bases and J gave up 7 bases; unmatched junction bases: 13. The CDR3 sequence is 16 residues long. CDR1 is SNHLY and CDR2 is FYNNEI in the germline V gene. The CDR3 region is CASIVSGRAVRNEQFF. The CDR3 DNA sequence: TGTGCCAGCATCGTCAGCGGGAGGGCCGTTCGGAATGAGCAGTTCTTC.

The chain recombines TRBV4-1 with TRBJ1-2; possible D gene TRBD1, 5 bases. This CDR3 comprises 18 residues. Trimming left V 1 base short and J 2 bases short, with 20 bases between. Per the germline V gene, CDR1 is MGHRA and CDR2 is YSYEKL. This CDR3 is CASSQVIRQLAPNYGYTF. The CDR3 DNA follows: TGCGCCAGCAGCCAAGTTATTCGACAGTTAGCCCCCAACTATGGCTACACCTTC.

The chain links TRBV5-1 to TRBJ2-7, with D perhaps matching TRBD2 (5 bases). V was shortened by 4 bases and J by 5 bases, with 13 bases between the two germline ends. The CDR3 sequence is 13 residues long. CDR1 and CDR2 (germline): SGHRS, YFSETQ. CDR3 amino acids: CASSPLASDEQYF. Here the CDR3 DNA reads TGCGCCAGCAGCCCATTAGCGTCAGACGAGCAGTACTTC.

The rearrangement uses TRBV25-1 and TRBJ2-3, with a weak D call TRBD2 (5 bases). The CDR3 covers 15 residues. Between the trimmed V and J ends, which lost 2 bases and 6 bases, there was a span of 15 bases. Germline V gene data show CDR1 as MGHDK and CDR2 as SYGVNS. CDR3 residues: CASSEGNRGLDTQYF. The CDR3 DNA sequence: TGTGCCAGCAGTGAAGGGAACAGAGGGTTGGATACGCAGTATTTT.

The gene calls are TRBV6-1 and TRBJ1-5, with D possibly matching TRBD1 (5 bases). This CDR3 contains 14 residues. The V gene's germline CDR1 is MNHNS and CDR2 SASEGT. V was shortened by 4 bases and J by 6 bases, with 13 bases between the two germline ends. CDR3 nucleotide sequence: TGTGCCAGCAGTGCAGGGCATCGCGCTCAGCCCCAGCATTTT. Protein sequence: CASSAGHRAQPQHF.

The gene calls are TRBV6-5 and TRBJ2-7; 7 bases map to TRBD1. The CDR3 is 13 amino acids. Per germline, CDR1 MNHEY and CDR2 SVGAGI. V lost 10 bases and J lost 2; bases outside the gene matches: 8. The CDR3 spells CATGDSSPYEQYF. In DNA form, the CDR3 reads TGTGCCACCGGGGACAGTTCACCCTACGAGCAGTACTTC.

This chain joins TRBV9 and TRBJ1-3; D unclear. V gave up 0 bases and J gave up 0 bases, with 7 bases separating them. CDR3 length: 15 residues. Germline-derived CDR1 and CDR2 are SGDLS and YYNGEE. As DNA, the CDR3 is TGTGCCAGCAGCGTAGGCAGCTCCTCTGGAAACACCATATATTTT. Translating gives CASSVGSSSGNTIYF.

The V call is TRBV7-9, the J call TRBJ2-7; D gene ambiguous. Trimming stripped 4 bases from V and 5 bases from J, with 15 bases between. Germline assignment: CDR1 SEHNR and CDR2 FQNEAQ (reference sequence). This CDR3 is built from 14 residues. CDR3 protein: CASSSRTQTNEQYF. Here the CDR3 DNA reads TGTGCCAGCAGCTCCCGGACCCAAACGAACGAGCAGTACTTC.